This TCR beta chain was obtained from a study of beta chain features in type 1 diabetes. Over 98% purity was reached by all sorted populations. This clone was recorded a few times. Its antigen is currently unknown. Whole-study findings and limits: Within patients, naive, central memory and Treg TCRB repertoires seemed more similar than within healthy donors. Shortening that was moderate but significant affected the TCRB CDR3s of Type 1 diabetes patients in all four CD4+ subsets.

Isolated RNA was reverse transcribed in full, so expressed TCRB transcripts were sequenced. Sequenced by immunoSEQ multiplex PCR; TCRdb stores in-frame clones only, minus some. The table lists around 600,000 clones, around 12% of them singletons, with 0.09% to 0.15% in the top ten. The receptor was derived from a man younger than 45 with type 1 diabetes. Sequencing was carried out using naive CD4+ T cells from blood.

The CDR3 protein is CASSSTGVYNEQFF. Here the CDR3 DNA reads TGTGCCAGCAGCTCGACAGGGGTTTACAATGAGCAGTTCTTC. The rearrangement joins TRBV13 to TRBJ2-1; 8 bases are a match to TRBD1. This CDR3 region has 14 residues. Germline V lookup: CDR1 PRHDT, CDR2 FYEKMQ (reference sequence). V lost 4 bases, J lost 4 bases, and 3 bases stayed unmatched. Based on the CDR3 plus reference TRBV13 and TRBJ2-1, the full variable domain is AAGVIQSPRHLIKEKRETATLKCYPIPRHDTVYWYQQGPGQDPQFLISFYEKMQSDKGSIPDRFSAQQFSDYHSELNMSSLELGDSALYFCASSSTGVYNEQFFGPGTRLTVL.